These 3 T cell receptor beta chains were all obtained from the same sample, sequenced in a study of cytomegalovirus exposure and HLA in healthy donors. PCR involved 60 Vbeta and 13 Jbeta primers. Clones were read by immunoSEQ multiplex PCR, and TCRdb kept only the in-frame ones, dropping some. The sample's table shows roughly 40,000 clones. Material for sequencing was PBMCs. Receptors were obtained from a man aged 25 to 40 in good health and CMV-seronegative.

V is TRBV29-1 and J is TRBJ1-2; TRBD1 aligns across 8 bases. The CDR3 length is 12 residues. Germline V gene lookup returns CDR1 SQVTM and CDR2 ANQGSEA. V trimming: 7 bases; J trimming: 4 bases; junction bases outside the gene matches: 5. DNA of the CDR3: TGCAGCGCTTGGACAGGGACCTATGGCTACACCTTC. Translation gives CSAWTGTYGYTF.

V is TRBV6-5 and J is TRBJ1-2, with D uncertain. CDR3 size: 14 residues. The V end lost 2 bases, the J end lost 3 bases, and 10 bases lay between the germline ends. The germline CDR1 and CDR2 sequences are MNHEY and SVGAGI. This CDR3 reads CASSYREWDYGYTF. The CDR3 DNA sequence: TGTGCCAGCAGTTACAGGGAGTGGGACTATGGCTACACCTTC.

The chain couples TRBV4-3 to TRBJ2-3; D possibly corresponds to TRBD2 (6 bases). There are 15 residues in the CDR3. With 0 bases removed from V and 3 bases from J, the gap between germline ends came to 10 bases. Germline CDR1 reads LGHNA; CDR2 reads YSLEER. The CDR3: CASSQDRLGTDTQYF. The CDR3 nucleotides read TGCGCCAGCAGCCAAGATCGACTAGGAACAGATACGCAGTATTTT.